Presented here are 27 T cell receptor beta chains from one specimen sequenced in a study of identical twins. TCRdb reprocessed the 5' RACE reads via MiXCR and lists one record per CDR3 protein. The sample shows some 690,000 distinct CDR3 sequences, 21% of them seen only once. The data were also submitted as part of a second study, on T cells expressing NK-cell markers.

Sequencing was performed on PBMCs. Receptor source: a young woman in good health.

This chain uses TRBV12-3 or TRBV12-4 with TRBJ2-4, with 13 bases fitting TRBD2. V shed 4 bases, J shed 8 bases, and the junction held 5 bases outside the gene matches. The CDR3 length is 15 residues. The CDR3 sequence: CASSYRTSGRDIQYF. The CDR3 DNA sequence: TGTGCCAGCAGTTATCGGACTAGCGGGAGAGACATTCAGTACTTC.

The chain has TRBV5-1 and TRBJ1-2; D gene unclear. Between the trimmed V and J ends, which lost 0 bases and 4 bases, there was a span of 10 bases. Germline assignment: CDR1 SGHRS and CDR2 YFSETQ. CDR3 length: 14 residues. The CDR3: CASSLDAGTYGYTF. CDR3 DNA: TGCGCCAGCAGCTTGGATGCAGGCACCTATGGCTACACCTTC.

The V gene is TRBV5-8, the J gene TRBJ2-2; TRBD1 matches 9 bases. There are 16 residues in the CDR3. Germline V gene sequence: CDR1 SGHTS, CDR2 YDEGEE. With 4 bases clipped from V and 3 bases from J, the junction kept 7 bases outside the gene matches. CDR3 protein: CASSPKGTGYTGELFF. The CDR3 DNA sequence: TGTGCCAGCAGCCCAAAAGGGACAGGGTACACCGGGGAGCTGTTTTTT.

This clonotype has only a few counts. Here the CDR3 reads CSARAKVYNSPLHF. The DNA of the CDR3 is TGCAGTGCTAGGGCCAAGGTCTATAATTCACCCCTCCACTTT. The chain combines TRBV20-1 with TRBJ1-6; D gene unclear. The V gene lost 3 bases and the J gene lost 3 bases, with 9 bases spanning the gap. The CDR3 totals 14 residues. Germline CDR1 DFQATT, CDR2 SNEGSKA (reference sequence).

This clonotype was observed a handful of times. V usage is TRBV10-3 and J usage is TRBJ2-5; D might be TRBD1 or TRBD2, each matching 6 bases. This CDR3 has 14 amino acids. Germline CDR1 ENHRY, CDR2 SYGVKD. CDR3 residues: CAIKTGGVQETQYF. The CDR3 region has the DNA TGTGCGATAAAGACAGGCGGGGTTCAAGAGACCCAGTACTTC.

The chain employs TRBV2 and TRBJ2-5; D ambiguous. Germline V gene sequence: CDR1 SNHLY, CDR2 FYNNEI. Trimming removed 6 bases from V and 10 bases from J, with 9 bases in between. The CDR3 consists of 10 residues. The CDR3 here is CASRGRFQYF. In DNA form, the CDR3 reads TGTGCCAGCAGGGGCAGATTCCAGTACTTC.

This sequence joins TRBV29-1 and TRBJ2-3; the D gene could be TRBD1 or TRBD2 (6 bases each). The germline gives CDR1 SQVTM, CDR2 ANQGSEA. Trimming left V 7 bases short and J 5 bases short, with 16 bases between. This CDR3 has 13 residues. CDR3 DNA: TGCAGCGCCTTCTGGGGGGCTGAAGATACGCAGTATTTT. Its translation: CSAFWGAEDTQYF.

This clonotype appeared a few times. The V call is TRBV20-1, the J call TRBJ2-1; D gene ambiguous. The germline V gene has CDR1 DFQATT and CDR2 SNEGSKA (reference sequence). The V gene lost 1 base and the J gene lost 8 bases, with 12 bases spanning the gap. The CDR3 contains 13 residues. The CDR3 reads CSARGPPSDEQFF. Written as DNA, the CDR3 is TGCAGTGCTAGAGGCCCCCCGAGCGATGAGCAGTTCTTC.

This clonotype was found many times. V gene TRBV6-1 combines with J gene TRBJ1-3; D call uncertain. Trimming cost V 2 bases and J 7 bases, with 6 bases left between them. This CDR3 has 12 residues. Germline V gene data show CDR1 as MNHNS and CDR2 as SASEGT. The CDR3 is CASSEFVNTIYF. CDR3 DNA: TGTGCCAGCAGTGAATTTGTGAACACCATATATTTT.

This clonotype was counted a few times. The CDR3 here is CASSSRAGGNTGELFF. The CDR3 DNA follows: TGTGCCAGCAGTTCAAGAGCGGGGGGGAACACCGGGGAGCTGTTTTTT. The chain recombines TRBV12-3 or TRBV12-4 with TRBJ2-2; 9 bases are a match to TRBD2. The CDR3 is made up of 16 amino acids. V trimming: 4 bases; J trimming: 1 base; junction bases outside the gene matches: 4.

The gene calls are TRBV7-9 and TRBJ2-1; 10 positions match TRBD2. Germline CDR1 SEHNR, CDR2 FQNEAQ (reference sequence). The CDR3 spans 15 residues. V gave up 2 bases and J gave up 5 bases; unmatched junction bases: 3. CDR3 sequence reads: CASSLRAGGNNEQFF. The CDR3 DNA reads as TGTGCCAGCAGCTTAAGAGCGGGGGGGAACAATGAGCAGTTCTTC.

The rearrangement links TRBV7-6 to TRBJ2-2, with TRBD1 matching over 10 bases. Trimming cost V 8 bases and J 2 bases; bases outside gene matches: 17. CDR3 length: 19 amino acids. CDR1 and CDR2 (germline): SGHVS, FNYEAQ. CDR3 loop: CASREGTKGQGHNTGELFF. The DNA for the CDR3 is TGTGCCAGCCGAGAGGGAACAAAGGGACAGGGGCACAACACCGGGGAGCTGTTTTTT. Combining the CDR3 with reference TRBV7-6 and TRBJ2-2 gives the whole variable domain GAGVSQSPRYKVTKRGQDVALRCDPISGHVSLYWYRQALGQGPEFLTYFNYEAQQDKSGLPNDRFSAERPEGSISTLTIQRTEQRDSAMYRCASREGTKGQGHNTGELFFGEGSRLTVL.

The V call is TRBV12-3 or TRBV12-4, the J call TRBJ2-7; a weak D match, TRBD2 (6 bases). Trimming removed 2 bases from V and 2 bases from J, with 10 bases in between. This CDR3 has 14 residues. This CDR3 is CASSLTAGTYEQYF. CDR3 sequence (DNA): TGTGCCAGCAGTTTAACAGCGGGCACCTACGAGCAGTACTTC.

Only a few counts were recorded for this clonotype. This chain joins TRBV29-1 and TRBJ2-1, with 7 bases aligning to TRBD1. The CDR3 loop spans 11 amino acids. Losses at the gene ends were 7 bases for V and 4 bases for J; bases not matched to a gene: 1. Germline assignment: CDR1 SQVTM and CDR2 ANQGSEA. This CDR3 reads CSGDRYNEQFF. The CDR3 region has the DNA TGCAGCGGGGACAGATACAATGAGCAGTTCTTC.

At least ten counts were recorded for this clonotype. In DNA form, the CDR3 reads TGTGCCACCAGCAGAGATCAATTGCAGGGTCCCATTCAGTACTTC. Protein: CATSRDQLQGPIQYF. This chain uses TRBV15 with TRBJ2-4, with a possible D match to TRBD1 (5 bases). The CDR3 consists of 15 residues. V was clipped by 0 bases and J by 9 bases, with 15 bases between them. Germline V gives CDR1 LNHNV, CDR2 YYDKDF (reference sequence).

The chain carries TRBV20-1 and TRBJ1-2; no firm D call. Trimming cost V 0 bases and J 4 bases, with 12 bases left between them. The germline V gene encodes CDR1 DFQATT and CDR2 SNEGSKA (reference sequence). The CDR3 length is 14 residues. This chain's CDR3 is CSARDSNNGYGYTF. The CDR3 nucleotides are TGCAGTGCTAGAGACTCTAATAATGGCTATGGCTACACCTTC.

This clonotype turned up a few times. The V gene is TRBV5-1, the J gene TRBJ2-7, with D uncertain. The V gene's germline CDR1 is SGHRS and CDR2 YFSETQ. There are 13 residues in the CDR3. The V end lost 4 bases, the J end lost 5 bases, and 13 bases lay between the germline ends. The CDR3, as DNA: TGCGCCAGCAGCGACGTACTTTCGGACGAGCAGTACTTC. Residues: CASSDVLSDEQYF.

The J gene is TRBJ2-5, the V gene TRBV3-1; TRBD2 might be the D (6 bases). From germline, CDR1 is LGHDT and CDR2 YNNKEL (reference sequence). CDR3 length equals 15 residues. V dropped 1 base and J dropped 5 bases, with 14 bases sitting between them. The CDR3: CASSQGVEGWETQYF. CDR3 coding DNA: TGTGCCAGCAGCCAAGGGGTGGAGGGTTGGGAGACCCAGTACTTC.

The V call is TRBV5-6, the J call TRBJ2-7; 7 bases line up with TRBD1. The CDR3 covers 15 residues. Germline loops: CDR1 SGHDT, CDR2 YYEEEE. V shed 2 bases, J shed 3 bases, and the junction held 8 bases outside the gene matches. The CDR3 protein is CASSLADRRHYEQYF. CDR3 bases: TGTGCCAGCAGCTTAGCGGACAGGAGGCACTACGAGCAGTACTTC. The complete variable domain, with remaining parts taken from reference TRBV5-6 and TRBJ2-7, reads DAGVTQSPTHLIKTRGQQVTLRCSPKSGHDTVSWYQQALGQGPQFIFQYYEEEERQRGNFPDRFSGHQFPNYSSELNVNALLLGDSALYLCASSLADRRHYEQYFGPGTRLTVT.

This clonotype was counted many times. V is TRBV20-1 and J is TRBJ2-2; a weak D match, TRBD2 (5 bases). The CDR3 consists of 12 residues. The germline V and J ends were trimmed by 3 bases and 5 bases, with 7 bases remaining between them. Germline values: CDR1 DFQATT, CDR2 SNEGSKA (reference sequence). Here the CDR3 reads CSASQRTGELFF. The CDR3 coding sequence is TGCAGTGCTAGCCAGCGGACCGGGGAGCTGTTTTTT.

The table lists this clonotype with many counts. The CDR3 DNA is TGTGCCAGCAGCCTGCTGGGACAGCAAGAGACCCAGTACTTC. Translated, it gives CASSLLGQQETQYF. The V call is TRBV7-8, the J call TRBJ2-5, with TRBD1 identical over 7 bases. The CDR3 sequence is 14 residues long. V lost 5 bases to trimming and J lost 2 bases; unmatched junction nucleotides: 5. Germline V gene lookup returns CDR1 SGHVS and CDR2 FQNEAQ.

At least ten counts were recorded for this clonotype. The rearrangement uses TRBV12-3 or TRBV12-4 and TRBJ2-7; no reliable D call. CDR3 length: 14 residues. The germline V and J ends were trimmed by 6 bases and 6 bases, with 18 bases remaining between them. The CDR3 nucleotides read TGTGCCAGCAGCAGAAATCCCGTATCTCGCGAGCAGTACTTC. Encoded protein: CASSRNPVSREQYF.

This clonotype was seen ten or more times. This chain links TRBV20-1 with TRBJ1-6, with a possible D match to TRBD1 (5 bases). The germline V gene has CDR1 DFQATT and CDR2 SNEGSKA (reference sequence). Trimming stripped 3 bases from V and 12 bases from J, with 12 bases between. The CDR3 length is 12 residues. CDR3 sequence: CSASREGLPLHF. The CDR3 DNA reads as TGCAGTGCTAGTCGGGAGGGGCTACCCCTCCACTTT.

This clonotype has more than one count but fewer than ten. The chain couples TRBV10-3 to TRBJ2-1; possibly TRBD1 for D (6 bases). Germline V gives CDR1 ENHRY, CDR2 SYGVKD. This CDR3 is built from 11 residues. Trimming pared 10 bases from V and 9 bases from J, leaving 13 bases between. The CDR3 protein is CATRGAGEQFF. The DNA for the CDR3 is TGTGCCACCAGGGGTGCAGGTGAGCAGTTCTTC.

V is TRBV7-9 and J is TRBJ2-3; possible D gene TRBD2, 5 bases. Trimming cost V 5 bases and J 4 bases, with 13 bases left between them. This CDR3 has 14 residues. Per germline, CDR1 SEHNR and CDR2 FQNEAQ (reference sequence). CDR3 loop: CASSNLRGSDTQYF. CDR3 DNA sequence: TGTGCCAGCAGCAACCTACGAGGGTCAGATACGCAGTATTTT. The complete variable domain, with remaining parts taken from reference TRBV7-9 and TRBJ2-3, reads DTGVSQNPRHKITKRGQNVTFRCDPISEHNRLYWYRQTLGQGPEFLTYFQNEAQLEKSRLLSDRFSAERPKGSFSTLEIQRTEQGDSAMYLCASSNLRGSDTQYFGPGTRLTVL.

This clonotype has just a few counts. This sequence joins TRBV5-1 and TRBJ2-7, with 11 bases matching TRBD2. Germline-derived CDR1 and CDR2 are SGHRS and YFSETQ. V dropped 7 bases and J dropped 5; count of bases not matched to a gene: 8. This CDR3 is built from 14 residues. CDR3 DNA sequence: TGCGCCAGCGGAACGACTAGCGGGACCGACGAGCAGTACTTC. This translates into CASGTTSGTDEQYF.

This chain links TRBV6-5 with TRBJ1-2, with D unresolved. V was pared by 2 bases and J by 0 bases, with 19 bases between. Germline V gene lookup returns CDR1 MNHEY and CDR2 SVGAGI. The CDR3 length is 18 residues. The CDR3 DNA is TGTGCCAGCAGTTACATTTGGCAGGCAGATAGGGCTAACTATGGCTACACCTTC. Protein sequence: CASSYIWQADRANYGYTF.